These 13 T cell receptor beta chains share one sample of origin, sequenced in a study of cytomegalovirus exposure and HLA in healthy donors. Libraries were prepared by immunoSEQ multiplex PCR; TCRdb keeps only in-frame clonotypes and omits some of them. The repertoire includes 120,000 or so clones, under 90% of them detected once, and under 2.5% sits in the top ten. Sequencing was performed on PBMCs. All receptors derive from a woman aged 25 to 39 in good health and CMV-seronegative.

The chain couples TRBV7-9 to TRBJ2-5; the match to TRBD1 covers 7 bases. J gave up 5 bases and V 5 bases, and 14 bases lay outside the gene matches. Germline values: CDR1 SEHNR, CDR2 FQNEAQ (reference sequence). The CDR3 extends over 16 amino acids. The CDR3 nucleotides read TGTGCCAGCAGCCTACCGGACAGGCGCACCCGGGAGACCCAGTACTTC. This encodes CASSLPDRRTRETQYF.

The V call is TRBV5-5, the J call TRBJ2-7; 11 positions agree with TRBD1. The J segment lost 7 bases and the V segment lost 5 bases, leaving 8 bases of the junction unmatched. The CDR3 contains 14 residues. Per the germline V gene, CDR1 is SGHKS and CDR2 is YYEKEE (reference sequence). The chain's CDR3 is CASRYGQGAREQYF. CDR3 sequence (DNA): TGTGCCAGCAGGTATGGACAGGGGGCGAGAGAGCAGTACTTC.

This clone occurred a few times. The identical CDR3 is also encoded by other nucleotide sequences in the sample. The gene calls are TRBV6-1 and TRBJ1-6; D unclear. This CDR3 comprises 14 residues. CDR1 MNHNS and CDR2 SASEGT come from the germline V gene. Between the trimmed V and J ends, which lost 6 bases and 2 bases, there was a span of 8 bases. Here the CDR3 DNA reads TGTGCCAGCAGCGCGGGTCCCTATAATTCACCCCTCCACTTT. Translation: CASSAGPYNSPLHF.

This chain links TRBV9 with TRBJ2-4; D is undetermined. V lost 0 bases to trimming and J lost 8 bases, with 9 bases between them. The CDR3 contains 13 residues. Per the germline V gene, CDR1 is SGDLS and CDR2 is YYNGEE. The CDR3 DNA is TGTGCCAGCAGCGTAGGAAACCGGGACATTCAGTACTTC. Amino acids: CASSVGNRDIQYF.

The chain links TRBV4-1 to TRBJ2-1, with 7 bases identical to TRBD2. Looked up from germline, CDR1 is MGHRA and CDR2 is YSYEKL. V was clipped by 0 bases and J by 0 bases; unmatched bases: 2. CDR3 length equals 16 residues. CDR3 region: CASSQELADSYNEQFF. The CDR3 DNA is TGCGCCAGCAGCCAAGAGCTAGCGGACTCCTACAATGAGCAGTTCTTC.

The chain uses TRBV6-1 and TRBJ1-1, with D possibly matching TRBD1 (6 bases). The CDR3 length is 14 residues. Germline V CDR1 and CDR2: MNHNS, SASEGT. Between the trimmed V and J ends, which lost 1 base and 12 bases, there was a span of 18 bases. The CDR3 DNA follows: TGTGCCAGCAGTGAAGAGGGGGTTGGCGCCAGGTCTTTCTTT. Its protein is CASSEEGVGARSFF.

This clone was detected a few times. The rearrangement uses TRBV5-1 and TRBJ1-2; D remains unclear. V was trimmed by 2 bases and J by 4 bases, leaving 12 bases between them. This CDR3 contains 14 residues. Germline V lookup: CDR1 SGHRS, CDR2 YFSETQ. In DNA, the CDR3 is TGCGCCAGCAGCTTAGACCCCGGGATCTATGGCTACACCTTC. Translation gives CASSLDPGIYGYTF.

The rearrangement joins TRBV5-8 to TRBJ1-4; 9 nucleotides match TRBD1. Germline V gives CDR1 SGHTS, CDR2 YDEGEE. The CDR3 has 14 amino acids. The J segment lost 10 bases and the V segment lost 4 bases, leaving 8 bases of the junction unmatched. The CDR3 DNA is TGTGCCAGCAGCCAGGACAGGGGTTATGGAAAACTGTTTTTT. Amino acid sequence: CASSQDRGYGKLFF.

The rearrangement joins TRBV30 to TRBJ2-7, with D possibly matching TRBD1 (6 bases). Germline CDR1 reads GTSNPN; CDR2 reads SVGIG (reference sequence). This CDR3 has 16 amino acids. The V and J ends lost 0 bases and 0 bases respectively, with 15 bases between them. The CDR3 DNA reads TGTGCCTGGAGTGTAGGGGGAGCGAGGAGCTCCTACGAGCAGTACTTC. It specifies CAWSVGGARSSYEQYF.

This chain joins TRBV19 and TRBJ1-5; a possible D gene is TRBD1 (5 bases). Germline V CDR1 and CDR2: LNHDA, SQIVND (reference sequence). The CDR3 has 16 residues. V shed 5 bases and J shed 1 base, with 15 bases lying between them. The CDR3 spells CASSGGTVESNQPQHF. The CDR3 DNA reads TGTGCCAGTAGTGGAGGGACGGTTGAAAGCAATCAGCCCCAGCATTTT.

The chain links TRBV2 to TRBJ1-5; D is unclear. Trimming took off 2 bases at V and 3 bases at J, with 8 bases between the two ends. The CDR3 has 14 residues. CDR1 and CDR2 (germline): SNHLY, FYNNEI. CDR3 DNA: TGTGCCAGCAGTGAAACTGGGCTCAATCAGCCCCAGCATTTT. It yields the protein CASSETGLNQPQHF.

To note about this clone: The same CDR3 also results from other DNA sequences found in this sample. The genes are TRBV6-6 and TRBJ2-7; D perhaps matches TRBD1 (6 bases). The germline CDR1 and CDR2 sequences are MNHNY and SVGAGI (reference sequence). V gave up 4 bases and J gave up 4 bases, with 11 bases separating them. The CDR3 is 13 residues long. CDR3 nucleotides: TGTGCCAGCAGTTCCACAGGGTCGTACGAGCAGTACTTC. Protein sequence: CASSSTGSYEQYF.

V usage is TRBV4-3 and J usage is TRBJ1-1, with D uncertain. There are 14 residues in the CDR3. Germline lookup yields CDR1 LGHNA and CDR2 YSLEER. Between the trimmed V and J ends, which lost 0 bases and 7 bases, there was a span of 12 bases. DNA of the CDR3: TGCGCCAGCAGCCAAGATCTCGGGGTAGGTGAAGCTTTCTTT. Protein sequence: CASSQDLGVGEAFF.